The entry below describes one T cell receptor beta chain. Its antigen is undetermined. The data are from a study of shared clonotypes between healthy human individuals. Study as a whole: Each donor's CD4 naive and CD4 memory cells filled three plates apiece, CD8 naive two, and CD8 memory one.

Germline CDR1 is SEHNR and CDR2 is FQNEAQ (reference sequence). The CDR3 length is 14 residues. The V end lost 5 bases, the J end lost 4 bases, and 14 bases lay between the germline ends. Study observations and caveats: Researchers found naive subsets generally carried larger estimated richness than memory subsets.

CD45RO-negative CD8 cells positively selected for CCR7 made up the naive population, which excluded terminally differentiated effector memory CD45RA+ cells. Sorted-subset replicate PCR reactions were performed with approximately 200 ng DNA, corresponding to roughly 31,000 T cell genomes. The protocol was immunoSEQ multiplex PCR, while the TCRdb copy is restricted to in-frame clones and leaves out a portion. The table includes 750,000 to 1,000,000 clones, approximately 92% detected once. The gene calls are TRBV7-9 and TRBJ1-2, with a tentative D call TRBD1 (6 bases). The source is a man younger than 45 in good health. Sequences were obtained from naive CD8+ T cells sorted from blood. The CDR3 DNA reads as TGTGCCAGCAGCCGTCCGGGGGCGGTCTATGGCTACACCTTC. It codes for CASSRPGAVYGYTF.